This passage covers 28 T cell receptor beta chains from one sample sequenced in a study of Graves' ophthalmopathy and Graves' hyperthyroidism. RNA transcripts were the template, and TCR beta CDR3 regions were amplified from them. Second-round multiplex PCR came after first-round RT-PCR with HTBI primers. TCRdb recomputed calls from the multiplex PCR reads with MiXCR, one row per CDR3 protein. The sample lists some 160,000 distinct CDR3 sequences; roughly two fifths were seen once. Source material: peripheral blood. The receptors come from a man aged 25-40 years with Graves' ophthalmopathy.

The rearrangement uses TRBV28 and TRBJ1-5; unclear D gene. Germline V gives CDR1 MDHEN, CDR2 SYDVKM. The V gene lost 2 bases and the J gene lost 4 bases, with 9 bases spanning the gap. CDR3 length: 14 residues. The CDR3 here is CASSLVKGNQPQHF. The CDR3 coding sequence is TGTGCCAGCAGTTTAGTCAAAGGTAATCAGCCCCAGCATTTT.

This clonotype showed up many times. The rearrangement uses TRBV7-9 and TRBJ2-7, with D possibly matching TRBD1 (6 bases). Trimming pared 6 bases from V and 3 bases from J, leaving 12 bases between. This CDR3 has 13 residues. Germline-derived CDR1 and CDR2 are SEHNR and FQNEAQ (reference sequence). The CDR3 nucleotides are TGTGCCAGCAGTTCCGGGGACAACTACGAGCAGTACTTC. It encodes CASSSGDNYEQYF.

This clonotype was picked up many times. The rearrangement uses TRBV20-1 and TRBJ2-5, with D tentatively TRBD1 or TRBD2 (5 bases each). Germline V gives CDR1 DFQATT, CDR2 SNEGSKA (reference sequence). The CDR3 spans 11 residues. The ends were cut back, 2 bases at V and 10 bases at J, with 11 bases in the middle. CDR3 bases: TGCAGTGCTAGATGGGGGATTGGCCAGTACTTC. It is translated as CSARWGIGQYF.

This clonotype was recorded at least ten times. The genes are TRBV19 and TRBJ2-4; 10 bases are a match to TRBD2. Trimming cost V 8 bases and J 7 bases; bases outside gene matches: 8. CDR1 LNHDA and CDR2 SQIVND come from the germline V gene (reference sequence). CDR3 length equals 14 residues. The CDR3 region is CASSGLAETNIQYF. DNA of the CDR3: TGTGCCAGTTCCGGACTAGCGGAGACGAACATTCAGTACTTC.

The chain employs TRBV20-1 and TRBJ2-7, with 10 bases identical to TRBD1. The ends lost 8 bases at V and 7 bases at J; junction bases unmatched: 14. Germline loops: CDR1 DFQATT, CDR2 SNEGSKA (reference sequence). The CDR3 is 14 amino acids. This chain's CDR3 is CSSPGRDRGWEQYF. For the CDR3, the DNA is TGCAGTAGCCCTGGGCGGGACAGGGGATGGGAGCAGTACTTC.

In its sample, this clonotype was seen many times. The rearrangement uses TRBV6-5 and TRBJ2-5, with D perhaps TRBD1 (7 bases). Per the germline V gene, CDR1 is MNHEY and CDR2 is SVGAGI. This CDR3 contains 14 residues. With 2 bases removed from V and 4 bases from J, the gap between germline ends came to 11 bases. The DNA for the CDR3 is TGTGCCAGCAGTTACGCCAGGGGGGCAGAGACCCAGTACTTC. Translation gives CASSYARGAETQYF.

V gene TRBV20-1 combines with J gene TRBJ2-5; no clear D. The germline CDR1 and CDR2 sequences are DFQATT and SNEGSKA (reference sequence). The CDR3 extends over 12 amino acids. V was shortened by 1 base and J by 2 bases, with 5 bases between the two germline ends. Here the CDR3 reads CSARVQQETQYF. The CDR3 DNA sequence: TGCAGTGCTAGAGTACAGCAAGAGACCCAGTACTTC.

The rearrangement links TRBV28 to TRBJ2-7, with 7 bases lining up with TRBD2. Germline V gene lookup returns CDR1 MDHEN and CDR2 SYDVKM. This CDR3 is 13 amino acids long. The V segment lost 10 bases and the J segment 6 bases; nucleotides outside the gene matches: 12. Here the CDR3 reads CAIASGEKLEQYF. The CDR3 DNA reads TGTGCCATTGCTAGCGGAGAAAAGCTCGAGCAGTACTTC.

This clonotype was picked up many times. This chain joins TRBV12-3 or TRBV12-4 and TRBJ1-3; 8 nucleotides agree with TRBD1. The ends lost 4 bases at V and 8 bases at J; junction bases unmatched: 7. CDR3 length: 14 amino acids. This chain's CDR3 is CASSSQGAGDTIYF. CDR3 coding DNA: TGTGCCAGCAGTTCCCAGGGGGCGGGTGACACCATATATTTT.

V and J are TRBV7-3 and TRBJ1-1, with 7 bases fitting TRBD1. This CDR3 region has 17 residues. CDR1 is SGHTA and CDR2 is FQGTGA in the germline V gene. J gave up 2 bases and V 2 bases, and 11 bases lay outside the gene matches. DNA for the CDR3: TGTGCCAGCAGCTTATACGGGGGGGACAGACCTAACACTGAAGCTTTCTTT. Amino acids: CASSLYGGDRPNTEAFF.

This clonotype came up many times. This chain links TRBV5-6 with TRBJ2-5; 7 bases map to TRBD2. This CDR3 region has 17 residues. After removal of 4 bases from V and 5 bases from J, the junction contained 17 bases not matched to a gene. Per the germline V gene, CDR1 is SGHDT and CDR2 is YYEEEE. In DNA form, the CDR3 reads TGTGCCAGCAGCCCCGGCCTTCTAGCGGCGGGTTCGGAGACCCAGTACTTC. It encodes CASSPGLLAAGSETQYF.

This clonotype was counted at least ten times. The V and J genes are TRBV6-2 or TRBV6-3 and TRBJ2-7; 9 positions match TRBD2. Germline V CDR1 and CDR2: MNHEY, SVGEGT. V shed 0 bases, J shed 5 bases, and the junction held 5 bases outside the gene matches. The CDR3 is made up of 15 amino acids. The CDR3 DNA is TGTGCCAGCAGTTACTCAAGGCGGGAGGGCCACGAGCAGTACTTC. This gives the protein CASSYSRREGHEQYF.

This clonotype has more than one count but fewer than ten. The genes are TRBV2 and TRBJ2-7; 9 nucleotides match TRBD1. Germline V lookup: CDR1 SNHLY, CDR2 FYNNEI. The junction had 4 bases not matched to a gene; V was cut back by 7 bases and J by 3 bases. The CDR3 is made up of 13 amino acids. The CDR3 spells CASTRGQGYEQYF. CDR3 DNA sequence: TGTGCCAGCACCAGGGGACAGGGCTACGAGCAGTACTTC. Complete variable domain (other parts from reference TRBV2 and TRBJ2-7): EPEVTQTPSHQVTQMGQEVILRCVPISNHLYFYWYRQILGQKVEFLVSFYNNEISEKSEIFDDQFSVERPDGSNFTLKIRSTKLEDSAMYFCASTRGQGYEQYFGPGTRLTVT.

This clonotype came up many times. This rearrangement joins TRBV28 to TRBJ2-7; 9 nucleotides match TRBD1. From germline, CDR1 is MDHEN and CDR2 SYDVKM. V dropped 1 base and J dropped 5; count of bases not matched to a gene: 6. The CDR3 loop spans 15 amino acids. The CDR3 DNA is TGTGCCAGCAGTTTATCTACAGGGGGCAACGACGAGCAGTACTTC. Residues: CASSLSTGGNDEQYF.

CDR3 protein: CASSLEPTGYGYTF. The DNA for the CDR3 is TGTGCCAGCAGCTTAGAGCCCACTGGGTATGGCTACACCTTC. The V gene is TRBV7-2, the J gene TRBJ1-2; D not certain. From germline, CDR1 is SGHTA and CDR2 FQGNSA. The CDR3 loop spans 14 amino acids. V shed 1 base and J shed 5 bases, with 11 bases lying between them.

The chain combines TRBV28 with TRBJ2-7; TRBD1 aligns across 9 bases. From germline, CDR1 is MDHEN and CDR2 SYDVKM. The junction had 10 bases not matched to a gene; V was cut back by 6 bases and J by 7 bases. The CDR3 extends over 14 amino acids. The CDR3 here is CASRGRTGVSEQYF. For the CDR3, the DNA is TGTGCCAGCAGGGGGAGGACAGGGGTTAGTGAGCAGTACTTC.

This clonotype was observed at least ten times. A much larger clone is a single base away; this may be a read error. The rearrangement joins TRBV6-5 to TRBJ2-7; D may be TRBD1 or TRBD2 (6 bases each). Germline V gene lookup returns CDR1 MNHEY and CDR2 SVGAGI. This CDR3 is built from 15 residues. The CDR3 here is CASSYLEDGGYERYF. CDR3 bases: TGTGCCAGCAGTTACTTAGAAGACGGGGGCTACGAGCGGTACTTC.

In nucleotides, the CDR3 is TGTGCCAGCAGTTATACGTTTGGCGGGACCAAAGAGACCCAGTACTTC. Protein sequence: CASSYTFGGTKETQYF. The genes are TRBV6-2 or TRBV6-3 and TRBJ2-5; possibly TRBD2 for D (6 bases). The CDR3 spans 16 residues. Germline CDR1 reads MNHEY; CDR2 reads SVGEGT. Trimming took off 3 bases at V and 3 bases at J, with 17 bases between the two ends.

This clonotype was found a few times. J is TRBJ1-1 and V is TRBV20-1; D ambiguous. V was pared by 7 bases and J by 0 bases, with 12 bases between. The CDR3 totals 13 residues. Germline V gene lookup returns CDR1 DFQATT and CDR2 SNEGSKA (reference sequence). This chain's CDR3 is CSVRTGMNTEAFF. The CDR3 region has the DNA TGCAGTGTACGGACGGGCATGAACACTGAAGCTTTCTTT.

This clonotype was seen repeatedly, ten times or more. This rearrangement joins TRBV6-2 or TRBV6-3 to TRBJ2-1, with TRBD2 as a possible D gene (5 bases). From germline, CDR1 is MNHEY and CDR2 SVGEGT. The CDR3 contains 14 residues. V lost 5 bases, J lost 10 bases, and 18 bases lay in between. CDR3 in DNA: TGTGCCAGCAGTATCAGAGGGCCGCCGGACGAGCAGTTCTTC. It yields the protein CASSIRGPPDEQFF.

This clonotype has at least ten counts. The chain couples TRBV6-5 to TRBJ2-7; D call uncertain. Germline lookup yields CDR1 MNHEY and CDR2 SVGAGI. The CDR3 spans 13 residues. With 0 bases removed from V and 4 bases from J, the gap between germline ends came to 7 bases. This CDR3 is CASSYSLGYEQYF. The CDR3 DNA reads TGTGCCAGCAGTTACTCTCTCGGGTACGAGCAGTACTTC.

At least ten counts were recorded for this clonotype. The rearrangement uses TRBV30 and TRBJ1-5; perhaps TRBD1 as D (5 bases). Germline lookup yields CDR1 GTSNPN and CDR2 SVGIG (reference sequence). V was trimmed by 0 bases and J by 1 base, leaving 7 bases between them. The CDR3 runs 14 residues. In nucleotides, the CDR3 is TGTGCCTGGAGTGTTTGGGGGAGCAATCAGCCCCAGCATTTT. Amino acids: CAWSVWGSNQPQHF.

This clonotype was found many times. The rearrangement links TRBV5-1 to TRBJ2-7; weak D call: TRBD2 (5 bases). V was clipped by 3 bases and J by 6 bases, with 13 bases between them. CDR1 is SGHRS, CDR2 YFSETQ, per germline. The length of the CDR3 is 13 residues. The CDR3 coding sequence is TGCGCCAGCAGCTCCTCACTAGGTTTCGAGCAGTACTTC. Protein sequence: CASSSSLGFEQYF.

This clonotype came up many times. The V gene is TRBV19, the J gene TRBJ1-1; unclear D gene. Germline values: CDR1 LNHDA, CDR2 SQIVND (reference sequence). V lost 3 bases and J lost 0, with 5 bases in between. The CDR3 has 13 amino acids. The CDR3 nucleotides read TGTGCCAGTAGTATGCTAGTGAACACTGAAGCTTTCTTT. This sequence encodes CASSMLVNTEAFF. Full variable domain (outside the CDR3, taken from reference TRBV19 and TRBJ1-1): DGGITQSPKYLFRKEGQNVTLSCEQNLNHDAMYWYRQDPGQGLRLIYYSQIVNDFQKGDIAEGYSVSREKKESFPLTVTSAQKNPTAFYLCASSMLVNTEAFFGQGTRLTVV.

This clonotype was observed many times. V and J are TRBV7-2 and TRBJ1-1, with D hard to call. V was trimmed by 5 bases and J by 3 bases, leaving 10 bases between them. Germline-derived CDR1 and CDR2 are SGHTA and FQGNSA. This CDR3 is 13 amino acids long. CDR3 in DNA: TGTGCCAGCAGCCCCAGTAGGGACACTGAAGCTTTCTTT. This codes for CASSPSRDTEAFF.

The V and J genes are TRBV29-1 and TRBJ1-2, with D uncertain. The length of the CDR3 is 11 residues. V was shortened by 6 bases and J by 7 bases, with 12 bases between the two germline ends. Germline lookup yields CDR1 SQVTM and CDR2 ANQGSEA. The CDR3 spells CSVRDVRGYTF. The CDR3 nucleotides read TGCAGCGTCCGGGATGTGCGTGGCTACACCTTC.

This clonotype was observed at least ten times. The J gene is TRBJ2-7, the V gene TRBV6-1; 9 bases are a match to TRBD2. Germline CDR1 and CDR2: MNHNS and SASEGT. V gave up 3 bases and J gave up 2 bases; unmatched junction bases: 5. This CDR3 is built from 15 residues. The CDR3 loop reads CASSDRAGGPYEQYF. CDR3 DNA sequence: TGTGCCAGCAGTGATAGGGCGGGAGGGCCCTACGAGCAGTACTTC.

The sample holds many counts of this clonotype. The rearrangement links TRBV6-4 to TRBJ2-7, with 7 bases lining up with TRBD1. CDR1 and CDR2 from the germline V gene are MRHNA and SNTAGT. V shed 0 bases, J shed 3 bases, and the junction held 5 bases outside the gene matches. This CDR3 is 15 amino acids long. The CDR3 spells CASSDSKDRFYEQYF. CDR3 nucleotides: TGTGCCAGCAGTGACTCTAAGGACAGGTTCTACGAGCAGTACTTC.